This T cell receptor beta chain was found in a study of Ad26.COV2.S vaccination and SARS-CoV-2 variants. Study at large: Donor joined the COV1001 Ad26.COV2.S trial arm. Intramuscularly, Ad26.COV2.S was given either once or twice, 56 days apart.

As to treatment: over 15 received Ad26.COV2.S at low or high dose, single or two shots; a few received placebo; per-sample allocation not given. It was on day 63 after the first vaccine or placebo injection that samples were taken. Donor was an adult aged 18-55 years in Boston. Vaccination used an Ad26 vector expressing Wuhan-strain SARS-CoV-2 spike. The assay was immunoSEQ multiplex PCR, and TCRdb's table has in-frame clones only and misses some. The table includes hundreds of thousands of clones, about 90% detected once. The sequenced sample was peripheral blood, obtained in a trial of Ad26.COV2.S vaccine versus placebo. The clonotype originates from a person between 18 and 65 years old who received the Ad26.COV2.S COVID-19 vaccine or a placebo.

The CDR3 coding sequence is TGTGCCAGCAGATGGGGGGCGGGGGCCAATGAGCAGTTCTTC. This gives the protein CASRWGAGANEQFF. This sequence joins TRBV27 and TRBJ2-1; possibly TRBD2 for D (7 bases). V lost 6 bases and J lost 6, with 15 bases in between. CDR1 is MNHEY, CDR2 SMNVEV, per germline (reference sequence). There are 14 residues in the CDR3.